This TCR beta chain was identified during a study of CD8+ T cells in alopecia areata. Losses at the gene ends were 4 bases for V and 5 bases for J; bases not matched to a gene: 7. Germline V CDR1 and CDR2: MNHEY, SMNVEV (reference sequence). This CDR3 is built from 14 residues. Reverse transcribed after extraction, RNA yielded cDNA as the sequencing template. TCRdb's copy holds only in-frame clones and misses some; the assay was immunoSEQ multiplex PCR. The repertoire consists of roughly 140,000 clones, with around 62% occurring once and the leading ten covering approximately 34%. Sequencing input: CD8+ T cells sorted from blood. This sequence was found in a human donor in good health. The V call is TRBV27, the J call TRBJ2-7; 8 nucleotides align to TRBD1. This CDR3 reads CASSWDRHSHEQYF. The DNA for the CDR3 is TGTGCCAGCAGTTGGGACAGGCATTCCCACGAGCAGTACTTC.